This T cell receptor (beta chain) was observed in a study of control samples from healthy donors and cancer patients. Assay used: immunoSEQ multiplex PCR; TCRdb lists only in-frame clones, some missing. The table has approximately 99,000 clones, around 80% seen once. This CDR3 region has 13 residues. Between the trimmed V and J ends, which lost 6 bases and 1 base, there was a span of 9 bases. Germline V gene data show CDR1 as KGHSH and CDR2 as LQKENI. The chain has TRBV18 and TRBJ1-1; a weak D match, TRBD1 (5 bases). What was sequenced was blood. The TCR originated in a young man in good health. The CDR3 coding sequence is TGTGCCAGCTCTCTGGGACCGAACACTGAAGCTTTCTTT. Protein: CASSLGPNTEAFF.